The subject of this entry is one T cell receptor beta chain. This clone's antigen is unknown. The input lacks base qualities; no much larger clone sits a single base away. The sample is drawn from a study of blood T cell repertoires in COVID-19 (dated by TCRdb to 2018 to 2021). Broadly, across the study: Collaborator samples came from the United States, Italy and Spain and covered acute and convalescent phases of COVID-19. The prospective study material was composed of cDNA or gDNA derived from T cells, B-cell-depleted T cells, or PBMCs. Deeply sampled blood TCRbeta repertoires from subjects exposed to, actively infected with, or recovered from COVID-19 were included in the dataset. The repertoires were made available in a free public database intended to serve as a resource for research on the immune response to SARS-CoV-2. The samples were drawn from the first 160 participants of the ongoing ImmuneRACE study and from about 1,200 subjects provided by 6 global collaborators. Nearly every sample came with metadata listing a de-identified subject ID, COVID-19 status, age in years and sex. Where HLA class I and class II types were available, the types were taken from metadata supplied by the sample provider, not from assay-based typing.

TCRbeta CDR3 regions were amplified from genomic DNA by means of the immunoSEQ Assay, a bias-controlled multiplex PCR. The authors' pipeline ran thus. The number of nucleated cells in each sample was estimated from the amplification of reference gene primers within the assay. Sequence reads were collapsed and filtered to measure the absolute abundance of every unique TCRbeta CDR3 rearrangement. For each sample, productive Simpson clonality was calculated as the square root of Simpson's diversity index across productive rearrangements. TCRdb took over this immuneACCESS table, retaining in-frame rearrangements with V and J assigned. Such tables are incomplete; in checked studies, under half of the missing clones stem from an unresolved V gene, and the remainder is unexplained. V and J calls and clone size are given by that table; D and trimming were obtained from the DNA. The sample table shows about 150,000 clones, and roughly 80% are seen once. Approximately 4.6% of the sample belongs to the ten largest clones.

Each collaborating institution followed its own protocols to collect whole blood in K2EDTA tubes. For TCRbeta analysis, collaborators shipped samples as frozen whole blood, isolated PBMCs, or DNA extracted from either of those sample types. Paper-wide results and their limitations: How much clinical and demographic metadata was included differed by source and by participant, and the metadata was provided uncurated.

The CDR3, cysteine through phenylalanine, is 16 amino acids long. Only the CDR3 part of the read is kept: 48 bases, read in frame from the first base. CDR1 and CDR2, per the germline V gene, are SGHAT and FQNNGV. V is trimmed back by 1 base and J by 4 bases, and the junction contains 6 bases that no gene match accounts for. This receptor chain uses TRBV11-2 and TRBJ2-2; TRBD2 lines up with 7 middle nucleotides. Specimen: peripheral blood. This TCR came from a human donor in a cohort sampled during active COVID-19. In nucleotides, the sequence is TGTGCCAGCAGCTTAGTTGGGGGGGGACCCACCGGGGAGCTGTTTTTT. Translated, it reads CASSLVGGGPTGELFF.